The source of this T cell receptor beta chain is a study of regulatory T cells in long-lasting Graves disease. The study's findings and limits: Rather than thyroid tissue, only peripheral blood underwent study.

Time point of the sample: persistent/refractory GD, antithyroid drugs over 5 years with positive TRAb. The TCR library used RNA extracted from PBMCs. The sample holds a few counts of this clonotype. Its antigen is not known. V lost 2 bases and J 0 bases, leaving 9 bases between the germline ends. Germline loops: CDR1 SGHDT, CDR2 YYEEEE. The CDR3 consists of 15 residues. HTBI primers from iRepertoire and Arm-PCR of CDR3 regions yielded the TCR beta libraries. One entry per CDR3 protein, called by TCRdb with MiXCR from the multiplex PCR reads. The table has fewer than 600,000 distinct CDR3 sequences, under 25% seen once.

This TCR came from a female donor with Graves disease. The chain links TRBV5-6 to TRBJ2-4; no clear D. The sequencing used peripheral blood mononuclear cells (PBMCs), collected when the disease was refractory, from a patient treated with antithyroid drugs. This chain's CDR3 is CASSLVSLAKNIQYF. As DNA, the CDR3 is TGTGCCAGCAGCTTAGTCAGTCTAGCCAAAAACATTCAGTACTTC. Filled out from reference TRBV5-6 and TRBJ2-4, the complete variable domain reads DAGVTQSPTHLIKTRGQQVTLRCSPKSGHDTVSWYQQALGQGPQFIFQYYEEEERQRGNFPDRFSGHQFPNYSSELNVNALLLGDSALYLCASSLVSLAKNIQYFGAGTRLSVL.